The subject of this entry is one T cell receptor (beta chain). Its antigen is unidentified. This entry belongs to a study of shared clonotypes between healthy human individuals. Across the whole study: Three CD4 naive, three CD4 memory, two CD8 naive and one CD8 memory plate were used per donor.

Terminally differentiated effector memory CD45RA+ cells were left out of the naive CD8 fraction, which was CD45RO-negative and positively selected for CCR7. Healthy HIV-negative adults with no recent acute infections or vaccinations were recruited as donors. Overall study findings and caveats: A small donor pool kept down the genetic and exposure-history diversity that was represented.

CDR1 is MNHNS and CDR2 is SASEGT in the germline V gene. Trimming took 3 bases from V and 3 from J, leaving 9 bases between them. This CDR3 contains 13 residues. When replicate PCRs were run on sorted subsets, they used approximately 210 ng DNA, tens of thousands of T cell genomes. Clones were sequenced by immunoSEQ multiplex PCR, and TCRdb holds only the in-frame ones, with some missing. The sample holds roughly 2.1 million clones, about 92% seen once. This chain connects TRBV6-1 to TRBJ2-7; perhaps TRBD1 as D (5 bases). The source is a man between 18 and 29 years old in good health. Some clones in this sample may be carry-over from other donors' samples. Sequencing input: naive CD8+ T cells from PBMCs. The CDR3 bases are TGTGCCAGCAGTGAGGACAACCTCTACGAGCAGTACTTC. Amino acids: CASSEDNLYEQYF.